Below are 7 T cell receptor beta chains sequenced from a single sample in a study of cytomegalovirus exposure and HLA in healthy donors. Sequenced by immunoSEQ multiplex PCR; TCRdb stores in-frame clones only, minus some. The table includes 90,000 to 130,000 clones, approximately 87% detected once. Sequenced sample: PBMCs. These receptors originate from a woman aged 30 to 39 in good health and CMV-seropositive.

In nucleotides, the CDR3 is TGTGCCTGGGGAAAGGGGTCCACAACTAATGAAAAACTGTTTTTT. Protein product: CAWGKGSTTNEKLFF. V and J are TRBV30 and TRBJ1-4; the D gene is possibly TRBD1 (5 bases). This CDR3 comprises 15 residues. V lost 5 bases and J lost 0, with 13 bases in between. In germline, CDR1 is GTSNPN, CDR2 SVGIG (reference sequence).

The chain recombines TRBV7-2 with TRBJ2-7; TRBD2 agrees at 8 bases. Germline V gene data show CDR1 as SGHTA and CDR2 as FQGNSA. The CDR3 has 15 residues. Unmatched junction bases numbered 6, after V lost 5 bases and J lost 0 bases. CDR3 sequence reads: CASSLIAGPSYEQYF. Written as DNA, the CDR3 is TGTGCCAGCAGCCTGATAGCGGGGCCCTCCTACGAGCAGTACTTC. Variable domain in full (rest from reference TRBV7-2 and TRBJ2-7): GAGVSQSPSNKVTEKGKDVELRCDPISGHTALYWYRQSLGQGLEFLIYFQGNSAPDKSGLPSDRFSAERTGGSVSTLTIQRTQQEDSAVYLCASSLIAGPSYEQYFGPGTRLTVT.

The genes are TRBV18 and TRBJ2-1; 8 nucleotides line up with TRBD1. CDR3 length: 15 residues. The V and J ends lost 3 bases and 2 bases, in that order; junction bases with no gene match: 3. From germline, CDR1 is KGHSH and CDR2 LQKENI. Written as DNA, the CDR3 is TGTGCCAGCTCACCTGGACAGGGTCCCTACAATGAGCAGTTCTTC. It codes for CASSPGQGPYNEQFF. The full variable domain, in which reference TRBV18 and TRBJ2-1 provide the parts outside the CDR3, is NAGVMQNPRHLVRRRGQEARLRCSPMKGHSHVYWYRQLPEEGLKFMVYLQKENIIDESGMPKERFSAEFPKEGPSILRIQQVVRGDSAAYFCASSPGQGPYNEQFFGPGTRLTVL.

This clone was seen a single time. J is TRBJ2-7 and V is TRBV5-6; possibly TRBD2 for D (5 bases). The V and J ends lost 0 bases and 6 bases respectively, with 10 bases between them. This CDR3 contains 13 residues. CDR1 and CDR2 from the germline V gene are SGHDT and YYEEEE. The CDR3 reads CASSLEAGREQYF. For the CDR3, the DNA is TGTGCCAGCAGCTTGGAGGCGGGTCGCGAGCAGTACTTC.

This sequence joins TRBV19 and TRBJ2-3, with 11 bases matching TRBD2. Trimming removed 4 bases from V and 8 bases from J; junction bases left unmatched: 2. CDR3 length: 13 residues. Germline assignment: CDR1 LNHDA and CDR2 SQIVND (reference sequence). This CDR3 reads CASSTGLAVTQYF. CDR3 in DNA: TGTGCCAGTAGTACGGGACTAGCGGTTACGCAGTATTTT.

This rearrangement joins TRBV28 to TRBJ1-2, with 9 bases identical to TRBD1. V dropped 6 bases and J dropped 8; count of bases not matched to a gene: 10. CDR1 is MDHEN, CDR2 SYDVKM, per germline. The CDR3 is 14 residues long. CDR3 sequence reads: CASRTGQGTGGYTF. The CDR3 DNA follows: TGTGCCAGCAGAACCGGACAGGGGACGGGCGGCTACACCTTC.

J is TRBJ2-3 and V is TRBV7-2; 7 bases align to TRBD2. This CDR3 has 14 residues. V was pared by 5 bases and J by 5 bases, with 7 bases of the junction left unmatched. The germline V gene has CDR1 SGHTA and CDR2 FQGNSA. CDR3 sequence: CASSLRLAVDTQYF. CDR3 in DNA: TGTGCCAGCAGCCTAAGACTAGCAGTAGATACGCAGTATTTT. Full variable domain (outside the CDR3, taken from reference TRBV7-2 and TRBJ2-3): GAGVSQSPSNKVTEKGKDVELRCDPISGHTALYWYRQSLGQGLEFLIYFQGNSAPDKSGLPSDRFSAERTGGSVSTLTIQRTQQEDSAVYLCASSLRLAVDTQYFGPGTRLTVL.